This T cell receptor beta chain was sequenced in a study of cytomegalovirus exposure and HLA in healthy donors. PCR was performed using 60 Vbeta and 13 Jbeta primers. The assay was immunoSEQ multiplex PCR, and TCRdb's table has in-frame clones only and misses some. The sample consists of some 74,000 clones, about 72% of them appearing once. Sequencing was done on a sample of PBMCs. These TCRs come from a man aged 40-49 years in good health and CMV-seropositive.

The chain has TRBV2 and TRBJ2-5; 8 nucleotides agree with TRBD2. V was pared by 6 bases and J by 2 bases, with 8 bases of the junction left unmatched. The CDR3 extends over 15 amino acids. CDR1 is SNHLY and CDR2 is FYNNEI in the germline V gene. The CDR3 sequence is CASRTPPGGQETQYF. In nucleotides, the CDR3 is TGTGCCAGCAGGACACCTCCGGGGGGGCAAGAGACCCAGTACTTC. Full variable domain (rest looked up from reference TRBV2 and TRBJ2-5): EPEVTQTPSHQVTQMGQEVILRCVPISNHLYFYWYRQILGQKVEFLVSFYNNEISEKSEIFDDQFSVERPDGSNFTLKIRSTKLEDSAMYFCASRTPPGGQETQYFGPGTRLLVL.